The clone carrying this TCR beta chain was seen a few times. The antigen is not known. The ends were cut back, 0 bases at V and 0 bases at J, with 10 bases in the middle. Germline CDR1 SGHKS, CDR2 YYEKEE (reference sequence). This CDR3 comprises 16 residues. A second PCR of 7 to 11 cycles used a sample-barcoded 5' primer and a J-beta primer mix. A tag from a template-switch adaptor with 12 random nucleotides marked each cDNA molecule. TCRdb itself ran the 5' RACE reads through MiXCR, one entry per CDR3 protein. The sample has about 1.4 million distinct CDR3 sequences, approximately 59% seen once. These data belong to a study of blood T cells in healthy people across ages. Donors gave around 10 milliliters of peripheral blood apiece. General study points: Both naive CD4+ cell counts and diversity were greater in long-lived donors than in aged donors.

This receptor was taken from a man younger than 30 in good health. Sequencing was done on a sample of blood. The rearrangement links TRBV5-5 to TRBJ2-1; no clear D gene. CDR3 DNA: TGTGCCAGCAGCTTGGGGCCTCTCAGCTCCTACAATGAGCAGTTCTTC. The encoded protein is CASSLGPLSSYNEQFF.